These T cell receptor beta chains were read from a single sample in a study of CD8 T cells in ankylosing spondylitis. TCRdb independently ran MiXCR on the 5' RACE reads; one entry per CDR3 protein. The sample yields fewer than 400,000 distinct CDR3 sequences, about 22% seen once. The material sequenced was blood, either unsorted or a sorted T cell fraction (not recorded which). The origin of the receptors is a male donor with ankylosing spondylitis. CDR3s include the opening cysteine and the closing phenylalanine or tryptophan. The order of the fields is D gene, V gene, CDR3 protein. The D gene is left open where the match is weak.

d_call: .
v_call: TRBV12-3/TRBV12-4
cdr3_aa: CASSPQSMGQPQHF

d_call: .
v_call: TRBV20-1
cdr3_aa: CSARDPPDTQYF

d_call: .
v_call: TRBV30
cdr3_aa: CAWSGYGDTQYF

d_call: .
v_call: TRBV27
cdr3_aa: CASSLTRGEQYF

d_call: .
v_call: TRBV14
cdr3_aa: CASSQDEVTEAFF

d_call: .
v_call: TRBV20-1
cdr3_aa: CSARPAETTDTQYF

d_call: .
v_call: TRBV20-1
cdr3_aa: CSARFQLVSNEQFF

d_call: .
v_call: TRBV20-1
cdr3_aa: CCAKLSGTKYSNQPQHF

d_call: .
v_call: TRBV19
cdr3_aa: CASGVGGLIAFF

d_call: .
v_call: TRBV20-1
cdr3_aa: CSARSSTEQYF

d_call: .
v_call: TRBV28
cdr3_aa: CASSLMGQRNTIYF

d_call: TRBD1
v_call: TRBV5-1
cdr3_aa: CASSLTGGEQPQHF

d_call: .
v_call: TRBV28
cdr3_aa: CATAPDPNSPLHF

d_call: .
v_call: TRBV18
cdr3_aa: CASSLSSTRRIPDTQYF

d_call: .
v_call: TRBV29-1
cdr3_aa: CSVEDLSVGGRGDKETQYF

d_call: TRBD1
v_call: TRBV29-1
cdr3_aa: CSVEEGGQGDEQYF

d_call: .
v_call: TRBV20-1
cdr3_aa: CSAREVKDTEAFF

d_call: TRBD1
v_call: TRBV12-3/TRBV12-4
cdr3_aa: CASTTRTGGNTIYF

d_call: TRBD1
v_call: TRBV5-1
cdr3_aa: CASSRLQGMDTGELFF

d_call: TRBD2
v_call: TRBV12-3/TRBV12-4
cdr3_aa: CASSLTGVRPGLAGEEGSTGEQFF

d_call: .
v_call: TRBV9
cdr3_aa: CASSGRVLDEQYF

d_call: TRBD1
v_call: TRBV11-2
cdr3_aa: CASSFTGGGDTEAFF

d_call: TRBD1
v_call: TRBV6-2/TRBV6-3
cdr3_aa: CASSYGQGAGEAFF

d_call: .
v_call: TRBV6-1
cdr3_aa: CANSRVGGANVLTF

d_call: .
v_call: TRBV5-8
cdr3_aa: CASSLNLNTEAFF

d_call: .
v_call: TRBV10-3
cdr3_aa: CAIRATDSYGYTF

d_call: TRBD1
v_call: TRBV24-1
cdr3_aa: CATSDPGQGIGEQFF

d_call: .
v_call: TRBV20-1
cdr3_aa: CSASQGQLYEQYF

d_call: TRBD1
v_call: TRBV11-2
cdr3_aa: CASSWGRQGVETQYF

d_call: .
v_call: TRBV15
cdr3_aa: CATSREGGHSYEQYF

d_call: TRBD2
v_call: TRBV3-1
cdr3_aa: CASRSSGTYTGELFF

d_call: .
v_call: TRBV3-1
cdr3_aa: CASSLSTGAFF

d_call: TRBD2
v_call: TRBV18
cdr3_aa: CASSSVPSGTYEQYF

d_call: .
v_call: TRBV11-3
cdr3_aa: CASSFRDEYNEQFF

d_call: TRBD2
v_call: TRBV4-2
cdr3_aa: CASSQALAGGNEQFF

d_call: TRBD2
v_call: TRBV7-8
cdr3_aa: CASSSLAGGVYEQYF

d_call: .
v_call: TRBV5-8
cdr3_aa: CASSRKLANTGELFF